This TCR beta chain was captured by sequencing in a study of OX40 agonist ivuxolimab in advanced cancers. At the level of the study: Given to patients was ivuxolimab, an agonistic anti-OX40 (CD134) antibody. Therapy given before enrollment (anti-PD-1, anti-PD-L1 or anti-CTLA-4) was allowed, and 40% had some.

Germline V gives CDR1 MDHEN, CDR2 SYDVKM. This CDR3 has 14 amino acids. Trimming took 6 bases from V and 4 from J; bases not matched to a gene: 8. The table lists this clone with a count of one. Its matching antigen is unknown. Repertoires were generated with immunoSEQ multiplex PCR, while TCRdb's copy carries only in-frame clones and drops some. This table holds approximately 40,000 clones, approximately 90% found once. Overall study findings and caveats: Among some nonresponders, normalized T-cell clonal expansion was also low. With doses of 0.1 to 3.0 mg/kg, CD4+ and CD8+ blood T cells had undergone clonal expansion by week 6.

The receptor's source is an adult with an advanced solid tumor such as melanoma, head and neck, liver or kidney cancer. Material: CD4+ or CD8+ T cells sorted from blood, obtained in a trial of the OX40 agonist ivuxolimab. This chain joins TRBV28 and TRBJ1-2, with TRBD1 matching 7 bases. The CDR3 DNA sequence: TGTGCCAGCAGGGGTACAGGGGCAGGCTATGGCTACACCTTC. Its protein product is CASRGTGAGYGYTF.